The clone carrying this TCR beta chain was counted a few times. Its matching antigen is unknown. The data belong to a study of early T cells in non-severe SARS-CoV-2 infection. Background on the study: Sequenced bulk RNA came from whole blood that was unsorted, and chains were unpaired.

Tagging with unique molecular identifiers was applied to individual cDNA molecules. TCRdb re-analysed the 5' RACE reads in MiXCR, keeping a single row per CDR3 protein. The table includes tens of thousands of distinct CDR3 sequences, approximately 6.9% detected once. Study-wide results and caveats: Matches to VDJdb favored anti-spike CD8 responses and missed private and CD4 specificities.

V shed 4 bases and J 12 bases; nucleotides not matched to a gene: 9. CDR1 and CDR2 (germline): SQVTM, ANQGSEA. This CDR3 has 13 residues. The specimen sequenced was whole blood. The chain employs TRBV29-1 and TRBJ2-1, with 10 bases that match TRBD2. This TCR was recovered from an adult who was a healthcare worker with PCR-confirmed SARS-CoV-2 infection or an uninfected control (not recorded which). The CDR3 loop reads CSVVLAGVKGQFF. The CDR3 DNA is TGCAGCGTTGTTCTAGCGGGAGTCAAGGGGCAGTTCTTC.